The subject of this entry is one T cell receptor beta chain. Its antigen is not identified. The PCR used 60 Vbeta and 13 Jbeta primers. This table comes from immunoSEQ multiplex PCR, and its TCRdb copy is limited to in-frame clones, with some not included. The data show roughly 120,000 clones, with about 80% seen just once and over 3.5% held by the top ten. This entry is derived from a study of cytomegalovirus exposure and HLA in healthy donors. Study-wide points: Later on, analysis showed that most CMV-associated TCR beta chains appeared to be HLA-restricted.

This CDR3 region has 14 residues. V lost 3 bases, J lost 4 bases, and 11 bases lay in between. Germline CDR1 is LNHDA and CDR2 is SQIVND (reference sequence). The sequence was collected from a young man in good health and CMV-seropositive. The chain has TRBV19 and TRBJ2-3, with TRBD2 as a possible D gene (7 bases). The sequenced sample was PBMCs. This CDR3 is CASSMGGAPDTQYF. As DNA, the CDR3 is TGTGCCAGTAGTATGGGGGGGGCGCCAGATACGCAGTATTTT. Full variable domain (missing parts from reference TRBV19 and TRBJ2-3): DGGITQSPKYLFRKEGQNVTLSCEQNLNHDAMYWYRQDPGQGLRLIYYSQIVNDFQKGDIAEGYSVSREKKESFPLTVTSAQKNPTAFYLCASSMGGAPDTQYFGPGTRLTVL.